Each of the 32 T cell receptor beta chains below was sequenced from the same sample in a study of blood T cell repertoires in COVID-19. Sequenced by immunoSEQ multiplex PCR; TCRdb stores in-frame clones only, minus some. The table lists around 200,000 clones, roughly 82% of them singletons. The sample consisted of PBMCs or T cells enriched from blood (not recorded which). These receptors were obtained from a man aged 35 to 55 with acute COVID-19.

The chain carries TRBV19 and TRBJ2-3, with 15 bases that match TRBD2. V shed 10 bases, J shed 4 bases, and the junction held 3 bases outside the gene matches. The CDR3 runs 14 residues. CDR1 is LNHDA and CDR2 is SQIVND in the germline V gene (reference sequence). DNA of the CDR3: TGTGCCACGCGGACTAGCGGGAGGGCAGATACGCAGTATTTT. Its protein product is CATRTSGRADTQYF. The whole variable domain, filled in from reference TRBV19 and TRBJ2-3, reads DGGITQSPKYLFRKEGQNVTLSCEQNLNHDAMYWYRQDPGQGLRLIYYSQIVNDFQKGDIAEGYSVSREKKESFPLTVTSAQKNPTAFYLCATRTSGRADTQYFGPGTRLTVL.

The CDR3 sequence is CASSKGTEKIALHF. In DNA form, the CDR3 reads TGTGCCAGCAGCAAAGGGACTGAAAAAATAGCCCTCCACTTT. J is TRBJ1-6 and V is TRBV13, with D possibly being TRBD1 (5 bases). Germline V lookup: CDR1 PRHDT, CDR2 FYEKMQ (reference sequence). Trimming took 5 bases from V and 14 from J, leaving 19 bases between them. The CDR3 totals 14 residues.

The chain has TRBV9 and TRBJ2-7, with 11 bases lining up with TRBD1. The length of the CDR3 is 14 residues. CDR1 and CDR2 from the germline V gene are SGDLS and YYNGEE. V lost 0 bases to trimming and J lost 4 bases; unmatched junction nucleotides: 0. CDR3 in DNA: TGTGCCAGCAGCGTAGGGGACAGGGGGTACGAGCAGTACTTC. It encodes CASSVGDRGYEQYF.

The table lists this clone with a few counts. V is TRBV29-1 and J is TRBJ2-2; 8 bases line up with TRBD2. Trimming at V came to 4 bases and at J to 0 bases, leaving 10 bases not matched to a gene. CDR1 and CDR2 (germline): SQVTM, ANQGSEA. The CDR3 loop spans 17 amino acids. The CDR3 DNA sequence: TGCAGCGTTGCGGTAGGAGCGGGAGACCCGAACACCGGGGAGCTGTTTTTT. Translation gives CSVAVGAGDPNTGELFF.

The chain couples TRBV4-2 to TRBJ1-3; D is possibly TRBD1 (5 bases). The length of the CDR3 is 15 residues. V was shortened by 0 bases and J by 2 bases, with 8 bases between the two germline ends. The germline V gene has CDR1 LGHNA and CDR2 YNFKEQ. The CDR3 loop reads CASSQDAGPGNTIYF. CDR3 nucleotide sequence: TGTGCCAGCAGCCAAGATGCAGGGCCTGGAAACACCATATATTTT.

The CDR3 sequence is CASSYLPGQIGDNSPLHF. CDR3 DNA sequence: TGTGCCAGCAGCTACCTACCGGGACAGATCGGTGATAATTCACCCCTCCACTTT. V is TRBV4-2 and J is TRBJ1-6; TRBD1 aligns across 7 bases. Germline V gene data show CDR1 as LGHNA and CDR2 as YNFKEQ. J was trimmed by 5 bases and V by 5 bases; bases with no gene match: 15. The CDR3 consists of 18 residues.

CDR3 region: CASSEQGARGNQPQHF. CDR3 nucleotide sequence: TGTGCCAGCAGCGAACAGGGGGCTCGGGGCAATCAGCCCCAGCATTTT. The rearrangement joins TRBV21-1 to TRBJ1-5; the table's D call of TRBD1 was not tested on the DNA. TRBV21-1 is termed a pseudogene. There are 16 residues in the CDR3.

The rearrangement links TRBV3-1 (or the pseudogene TRBV3-2) to TRBJ2-2; TRBD2 matches 13 bases. CDR3 length equals 17 residues. In germline, CDR1 is LGHDT, CDR2 YNNKEL (reference sequence). V dropped 4 bases and J dropped 0; count of bases not matched to a gene: 2. CDR3 DNA sequence: TGTGCCAGCAGCCGCGGGACTAGCGGGACGAACACCGGGGAGCTGTTTTTT. This gives the protein CASSRGTSGTNTGELFF.

The chain carries TRBV10-3 and TRBJ2-1; 8 bases are a match to TRBD1. The CDR3 spans 15 residues. CDR1 and CDR2 (germline): ENHRY, SYGVKD. With V trimmed by 10 bases and J by 4 bases, 12 bases remained unmatched. The CDR3, as DNA: TGTGCCAGCGGAGCCGGGACAGGTTTATACAATGAGCAGTTCTTC. Its protein is CASGAGTGLYNEQFF.

The chain joins TRBV19 to TRBJ1-5, with 7 bases fitting TRBD1. V lost 5 bases to trimming and J lost 4 bases; unmatched junction nucleotides: 8. The germline gives CDR1 LNHDA, CDR2 SQIVND (reference sequence). The CDR3 runs 15 residues. Here the CDR3 reads CASSVRGRNNQPQHF. The CDR3 nucleotides read TGTGCCAGTAGTGTTAGGGGGCGTAATAATCAGCCCCAGCATTTT. Combining the CDR3 with reference TRBV19 and TRBJ1-5 gives the whole variable domain DGGITQSPKYLFRKEGQNVTLSCEQNLNHDAMYWYRQDPGQGLRLIYYSQIVNDFQKGDIAEGYSVSREKKESFPLTVTSAQKNPTAFYLCASSVRGRNNQPQHFGDGTRLSIL.

The rearrangement uses TRBV11-2 and TRBJ2-5, with a weak D call TRBD2 (6 bases). CDR3 length: 16 residues. V was cut by 5 bases and J by 4 bases, with 20 bases left in between. Per the germline V gene, CDR1 is SGHAT and CDR2 is FQNNGV. This CDR3 reads CASSPRRGRVVETQYF. CDR3 DNA sequence: TGTGCCAGCAGCCCACGGAGGGGCAGGGTGGTAGAGACCCAGTACTTC.

The chain recombines TRBV28 with TRBJ2-1; TRBD2 matches 12 bases. The CDR3 runs 18 residues. Trimming removed 3 bases from V and 7 bases from J; junction bases left unmatched: 13. The germline CDR1 and CDR2 sequences are MDHEN and SYDVKM. The CDR3 nucleotides are TGTGCCAGCAGTTTTTTTCTAGCGGGAGGGCCGACGAGGAATGAGCAGTTCTTC. It yields the protein CASSFFLAGGPTRNEQFF.

This sequence joins TRBV6-5 and TRBJ2-6; 7 nucleotides align to TRBD1. Germline V lookup: CDR1 MNHEY, CDR2 SVGAGI. The CDR3 extends over 15 amino acids. V shed 6 bases, J shed 0 bases, and the junction held 2 bases outside the gene matches. The CDR3 loop is CASSRDSSGANVLTF. The CDR3 region has the DNA TGTGCCAGCAGCCGGGACAGCTCTGGGGCCAACGTCCTGACTTTC.

The chain is built from TRBV27 and TRBJ2-7; D perhaps matches TRBD2 (5 bases). The V end was cut by 6 bases, the J end by 4 bases, with 19 bases between. The CDR3 consists of 15 residues. Germline V gene lookup returns CDR1 MNHEY and CDR2 SMNVEV (reference sequence). CDR3 region: CASSYREGIGYEQYF. The CDR3 nucleotides are TGTGCCAGCAGCTACCGGGAAGGGATTGGGTACGAGCAGTACTTC.

Only a few counts were recorded for this clone. At one end the junction does not follow the germline gene, possibly because of a read error. The chain links TRBV5-1 to TRBJ2-3, with D unresolved. CDR1 and CDR2 from the germline V gene are SGHRS and YFSETQ. The length of the CDR3 is 13 residues. CDR3 DNA sequence: TGCGCCAGCAGCTTGAGTGGCACCGATACGCAGTATTTT. Encoded protein: CASSLSGTDTQYF.

This chain joins TRBV9 and TRBJ1-6; 11 bases line up with TRBD1. The CDR3 is 16 amino acids. V was pared by 2 bases and J by 5 bases, with 3 bases of the junction left unmatched. The germline CDR1 and CDR2 sequences are SGDLS and YYNGEE. CDR3 nucleotide sequence: TGTGCCAGCAGCGTCAGGACAGGGGGCGATAATTCACCCCTCCACTTT. This sequence encodes CASSVRTGGDNSPLHF. Supplemented by reference TRBV9 and TRBJ1-6, the full variable domain reads DSGVTQTPKHLITATGQRVTLRCSPRSGDLSVYWYQQSLDQGLQFLIQYYNGEERAKGNILERFSAQQFPDLHSELNLSSLELGDSALYFCASSVRTGGDNSPLHFGNGTRLTVT.

The chain combines TRBV4-3 with TRBJ1-3; a possible D gene is TRBD1 (6 bases). V was trimmed by 3 bases and J by 0 bases, leaving 15 bases between them. The length of the CDR3 is 17 residues. Germline CDR1 and CDR2: LGHNA and YSLEER. CDR3 protein: CASSHNRGSVSGNTIYF. CDR3 nucleotide sequence: TGCGCCAGCAGCCATAATAGGGGGAGCGTCTCTGGAAACACCATATATTTT.

This rearrangement joins TRBV9 to TRBJ2-5; TRBD1 matches 9 bases. This CDR3 is 15 amino acids long. Germline values: CDR1 SGDLS, CDR2 YYNGEE. With V trimmed by 2 bases and J by 4 bases, 6 bases remained unmatched. The CDR3 region is CASSVRDRAPETQYF. In nucleotides, the CDR3 is TGTGCCAGCAGCGTCCGGGACAGGGCTCCAGAGACCCAGTACTTC. Drawing the rest from reference TRBV9 and TRBJ2-5, the complete variable domain is DSGVTQTPKHLITATGQRVTLRCSPRSGDLSVYWYQQSLDQGLQFLIQYYNGEERAKGNILERFSAQQFPDLHSELNLSSLELGDSALYFCASSVRDRAPETQYFGPGTRLLVL.

The chain recombines TRBV5-6 with TRBJ2-1; D call uncertain. In germline, CDR1 is SGHDT, CDR2 YYEEEE. V lost 0 bases to trimming and J lost 9 bases, with 7 bases between them. The CDR3 length is 12 residues. CDR3 coding DNA: TGTGCCAGCAGCTTGGTAGTTAGTGAGCAGTTCTTC. Translation: CASSLVVSEQFF.

This sequence joins TRBV14 and TRBJ2-7; TRBD1 aligns across 7 bases. CDR1 SGHDN and CDR2 FVKESK come from the germline V gene. Unmatched junction bases numbered 2, after V lost 3 bases and J lost 6 bases. CDR3 length: 12 amino acids. Here the CDR3 reads CASSQTGTEQYF. Written as DNA, the CDR3 is TGTGCCAGCAGCCAGACAGGGACCGAGCAGTACTTC.

Notes on this clone: At the DNA level, this CDR3 is encoded by other sequences in the same sample as well. The chain couples TRBV27 to TRBJ1-6, with D tentatively TRBD1 (5 bases). The CDR3 is 16 residues long. V lost 2 bases, J lost 7 bases, and 15 bases lay in between. Germline loops: CDR1 MNHEY, CDR2 SMNVEV (reference sequence). The CDR3 bases are TGTGCCAGCAGTTTAGATCGGCAGGGATACAATTCACCCCTCCACTTT. Residues: CASSLDRQGYNSPLHF.

The sample holds one count of this clone. The chain uses TRBV4-2 and TRBJ2-7; TRBD2 matches 13 bases. The CDR3 contains 17 residues. The V gene's germline CDR1 is LGHNA and CDR2 YNFKEQ. V dropped 1 base and J dropped 2; count of bases not matched to a gene: 5. CDR3 DNA: TGTGCCAGCAGCCAAGGGACTAGCGGGAGTTCAGCCTACGAGCAGTACTTC. This gives the protein CASSQGTSGSSAYEQYF.

V gene TRBV15 combines with J gene TRBJ2-1, with D possibly being TRBD1 (5 bases). The CDR3 consists of 14 residues. Looked up from germline, CDR1 is LNHNV and CDR2 is YYDKDF (reference sequence). Trimming stripped 5 bases from V and 9 bases from J, with 17 bases between. CDR3 loop: CATSPLGRGGEQFF. In DNA form, the CDR3 reads TGTGCCACCAGCCCACTTGGTAGGGGTGGTGAGCAGTTCTTC.

The chain joins TRBV9 to TRBJ2-7, with TRBD2 as a possible D gene (5 bases). CDR3 size: 15 residues. The V end was cut by 4 bases, the J end by 2 bases, with 16 bases between. Germline CDR1 is SGDLS and CDR2 is YYNGEE. Written as DNA, the CDR3 is TGTGCCAGCAGCACCCGGACTGTCGGGACCTACGAGCAGTACTTC. Its protein product is CASSTRTVGTYEQYF.

The chain couples TRBV7-9 to TRBJ2-3; D is unclear. The germline CDR1 and CDR2 sequences are SEHNR and FQNEAQ (reference sequence). With 5 bases removed from V and 1 base from J, the gap between germline ends came to 4 bases. The CDR3 contains 12 residues. The chain's CDR3 is CASSLRTDTQYF. The CDR3 coding sequence is TGTGCCAGCAGCCTACGCACAGATACGCAGTATTTT.

The CDR3 DNA follows: TGTGCCAGCAGTTGGCCGGGAAGGACTGAAGCTTTCTTT. This codes for CASSWPGRTEAFF. This chain uses TRBV27 with TRBJ1-1; no definite D call. The V end lost 4 bases, the J end lost 5 bases, and 11 bases lay between the germline ends. Germline CDR1 MNHEY, CDR2 SMNVEV (reference sequence). The length of the CDR3 is 13 residues.

The chain recombines TRBV29-1 with TRBJ1-2; weak D call: TRBD1 (5 bases). The CDR3 is 11 residues long. V was clipped by 5 bases and J by 4 bases, with 8 bases between them. Germline V lookup: CDR1 SQVTM, CDR2 ANQGSEA. The CDR3 sequence is CSVRTPYGYTF. In DNA form, the CDR3 reads TGCAGCGTTAGGACACCCTATGGCTACACCTTC.

The chain employs TRBV6-5 and TRBJ1-4, with D perhaps TRBD1 (5 bases). CDR3 size: 15 residues. The germline V and J ends were trimmed by 1 base and 8 bases, with 14 bases remaining between them. The germline V gene encodes CDR1 MNHEY and CDR2 SVGAGI. The CDR3 loop is CASSYYFRVGEKLFF. The CDR3 DNA sequence: TGTGCCAGCAGTTACTACTTCAGGGTGGGGGAAAAACTGTTTTTT.

The table lists this clone with a count of one. This sample also contains other DNA sequences that code for the same CDR3. The chain links TRBV18 to TRBJ1-1; D uncertain. From germline, CDR1 is KGHSH and CDR2 LQKENI. This CDR3 has 13 amino acids. Trimming shortened V by 3 bases and J by 0 bases, and 5 bases separated the two germline ends. The CDR3 bases are TGTGCCAGCTCACCGTCGGTGAACACTGAAGCTTTCTTT. This sequence encodes CASSPSVNTEAFF.

This rearrangement joins TRBV28 to TRBJ2-7, with 7 bases aligning to TRBD2. Germline CDR1 reads MDHEN; CDR2 reads SYDVKM. The CDR3 runs to 14 residues. Germline trimming cut 8 bases from V and 2 bases from J; bases unmatched to any gene: 9. The CDR3 DNA follows: TGTGCCAGCCGGTTGGGGGGGGAAGCCTACGAGCAGTACTTC. The encoded protein is CASRLGGEAYEQYF.

The genes are TRBV28 and TRBJ2-7; possibly TRBD2 for D (6 bases). CDR1 and CDR2 from the germline V gene are MDHEN and SYDVKM. With 5 bases removed from V and 3 bases from J, the gap between germline ends came to 14 bases. The CDR3 consists of 14 residues. CDR3 bases: TGTGCCAGCAGTACGGGACTTTTATACTACGAGCAGTACTTC. It encodes CASSTGLLYYEQYF.

This sequence joins TRBV5-1 and TRBJ2-5; D not certain. Per germline, CDR1 SGHRS and CDR2 YFSETQ. The V gene lost 1 base and the J gene lost 2 bases, with 12 bases spanning the gap. The CDR3 spans 15 residues. The chain's CDR3 is CASSLQSTSQETQYF. The CDR3 bases are TGCGCCAGCAGCTTGCAATCGACATCGCAAGAGACCCAGTACTTC.